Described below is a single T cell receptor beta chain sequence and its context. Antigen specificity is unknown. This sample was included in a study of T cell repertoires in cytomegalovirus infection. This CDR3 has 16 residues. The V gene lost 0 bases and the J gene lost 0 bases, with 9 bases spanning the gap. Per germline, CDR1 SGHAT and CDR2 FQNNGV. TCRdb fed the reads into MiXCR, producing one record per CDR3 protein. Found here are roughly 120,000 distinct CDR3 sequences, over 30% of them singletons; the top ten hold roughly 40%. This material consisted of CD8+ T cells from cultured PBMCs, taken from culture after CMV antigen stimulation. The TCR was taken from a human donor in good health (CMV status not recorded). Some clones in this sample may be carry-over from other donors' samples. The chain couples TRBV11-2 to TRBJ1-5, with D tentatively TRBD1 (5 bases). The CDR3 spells CASSLDATDSNQPQHF. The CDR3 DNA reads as TGTGCCAGCAGCTTAGATGCGACAGATAGCAATCAGCCCCAGCATTTT.